This TCR beta chain was captured in a study of blood T cell repertoires in COVID-19 (dated by TCRdb to the early 2020s). Regarding the complete study: Samples from collaborators originated in the United States, Italy and Spain and spanned both the acute and convalescent phases of COVID-19. The prospective study material was composed of cDNA or gDNA derived from T cells, B-cell-depleted T cells, or PBMCs. HLA class I and class II types, where available, came from metadata supplied by the sample provider rather than from assay-based typing. The samples were drawn from the first 160 participants of the ongoing ImmuneRACE study and from 1,254 subjects provided by 6 global collaborators. Nearly every sample came with metadata listing a de-identified subject ID, COVID-19 status, age in years and sex. A freely available public database, intended as a resource for researchers studying the immune response to SARS-CoV-2, is where the repertoires were released. Deeply sampled blood TCRbeta repertoires from subjects exposed to, actively infected with, or recovered from COVID-19 were included in the dataset. Paper-wide results and their limitations: The quantity of clinical and demographic metadata differed by source and by participant and was supplied without curation.

TCRbeta CDR3 regions were amplified from genomic DNA by means of the immunoSEQ Assay, a bias-controlled multiplex PCR. The published analysis was carried out like this. The number of nucleated cells in each sample was estimated by amplification of reference gene primers within the assay. To quantify the absolute abundance of each unique TCRbeta CDR3 rearrangement, sequence reads were collapsed and filtered. For each sample, productive Simpson clonality was calculated by taking the square root of Simpson's diversity index across productive rearrangements. Imported from immuneACCESS, the table was reduced by TCRdb to in-frame sequences with V and J called. These copies leave out some clones; in studies compared against another copy, an unresolved V gene accounts for under half, and the cause of the remainder is not known. For V, J and clone size, that table is used; D and trimming come from the DNA. Recorded for this sample are about 220,000 clones; around 88% of them occurred a single time. The top ten clonotypes cover under 15% of the sample.

This clone was counted a single time. The antigen this receptor binds is unknown. The record has no base qualities; no much larger clone is one base away. Per the germline V gene, MNHEY is the CDR1 and SVGAGI is the CDR2. The CDR3 starts with the cysteine, ends with the phenylalanine, and has 15 residues. Kept here is only the CDR3 DNA, which spans 45 bases and is read in frame from base 1. V drops 7 bases and J drops 0 bases, leaving 14 bases in between. In the prospective study, participants were about 18 to 95 years old, resided in 24 geographic areas of the United States, and were enrolled through a virtual design. To assign participants to cohorts, the prospective study relied on clinical history that participants themselves reported in a screening survey and a study questionnaire. In the prospective study, mobile phlebotomists collected whole blood, serum and a nasopharyngeal or oropharyngeal swab from each participant. Over a roughly two-month period, participants in the prospective study had the option of providing additional blood draws and questionnaires. Before DNA extraction, prospective study blood samples were shipped either frozen or at room temperature.

This chain joins TRBV6-5 to TRBJ2-3; TRBD1 is perhaps the D gene, given 5 matching bases. The source material was PBMCs or T cells enriched from blood (not recorded which). The origin of this receptor is a woman between 50 and 59 years old with acute COVID-19. The sequenced DNA: TGTGCCAGCATTTCCTTAGGGGCTAGCACAGATACGCAGTATTTT. This codes for CASISLGASTDTQYF.